This TCR beta chain emerged from a study of technical replicates of blood from a handful of donors. Only in-frame clones appear in the TCRdb table, and some are missing; sequencing was by immunoSEQ multiplex PCR. The data contain 75,000 to 100,000 clones, around 94% of them singletons. Sequencing was performed on T cells isolated from PBMCs. The source is a human donor in good health.

The CDR3 nucleotides are TGTGCCAGCAGCCCGGAGACAACTAATGAAAAACTGTTTTTT. Amino acids: CASSPETTNEKLFF. J is TRBJ1-4 and V is TRBV5-4; no clear D gene. The V gene's germline CDR1 is SGHNT and CDR2 YYREEE (reference sequence). Trimming left V 4 bases short and J 0 bases short, with 7 bases between. This CDR3 comprises 14 residues.